Listed below are T cell receptor beta chains from one sample, sequenced in a study of shared clonotypes between healthy human individuals. The protocol was immunoSEQ multiplex PCR, while the TCRdb copy is restricted to in-frame clones and leaves out a portion. The table shows 780,000 or so clones, with just under 75% occurring only once. The sequenced sample was memory CD4+ T cells sorted from blood. These receptors originate from a woman in her 30s in good health. The CDR3 runs from the conserved cysteine through the conserved F or W. Each record gives: CDR3 protein, CDR3 DNA, V gene, J gene, D gene, clone size. A D gene is named only where the DNA matches it firmly. Where a row states a size, it is once, few, many or the class of an expanded clone; other rows omit it.

CASRRNTEAFF	TGCGCCAGCCGGCGGAACACTGAAGCTTTCTTT	TRBV4-1	TRBJ1-1	NA	few
CASSHPGQGGYGYTF	TGTGCCAGTAGTCATCCGGGACAGGGAGGCTATGGCTACACCTTC	TRBV19	TRBJ1-2	TRBD1	NA
CASSDRVLDEQFF	TGTGCCAGCAGTGACAGGGTGTTGGATGAGCAGTTCTTC	TRBV6-6	TRBJ2-1	TRBD1	NA
CASKEDGLGGAQHF	TGTGCCAGCAAGGAGGACGGTCTAGGGGGGGCCCAGCATTTT	TRBV21-1	TRBJ1-5	NA	once
CASSITGTGSTEAFF	TGTGCCAGCAGCATCACCGGGACAGGGAGCACTGAAGCTTTCTTT	TRBV7-8	TRBJ1-1	TRBD1	NA
CATAGGEQFF	TGTGCCACCGCGGGGGGTGAGCAGTTCTTC	TRBV7-9	TRBJ2-1	TRBD2	many
CASNPGSQETQYF	TGCGCCAGCAACCCGGGTTCCCAAGAGACCCAGTACTTC	TRBV5-1	TRBJ2-5	NA	NA
CASSGSRGHEANYGYTF	TGTGCCAGCAGCGGATCCAGGGGACACGAAGCTAACTATGGCTACACCTTC	TRBV7-6	TRBJ1-2	NA	NA
CASSPRQTTYEQYF	TGTGCCAGCAGCCCGAGACAGACTACCTACGAGCAGTACTTC	TRBV13	TRBJ2-7	NA	NA
CASSLGQVKEQFF	TGTGCCAGCAGTTTGGGACAGGTAAAGGAGCAGTTCTTC	TRBV28	TRBJ2-1	TRBD1	NA
CASSLGAASGAQETQYF	TGTGCCAGCAGCTTAGGGGCGGCTAGCGGGGCACAAGAGACCCAGTACTTC	TRBV11-3	TRBJ2-5	TRBD2	NA
CAWSGDRDGFSNQPQHF	TGTGCCTGGAGTGGGGACAGGGACGGATTTAGCAATCAGCCCCAGCATTTT	TRBV30	TRBJ1-5	TRBD1	NA
CASSITGRFNQPQHF	TGTGCCAGTAGTATTACAGGGCGGTTCAATCAGCCCCAGCATTTT	TRBV19	TRBJ1-5	NA	NA
CASSSVGGLQPQHF	TGTGCCAGCAGCTCCGTGGGGGGCCTTCAGCCCCAGCATTTT	TRBV28	TRBJ1-5	NA	few
CASSYSGSGRNNEQFF	TGTGCCAGCAGTTACTCAGGTAGCGGGAGGAACAATGAGCAGTTCTTC	TRBV6-5	TRBJ2-1	TRBD2	NA
CASSGQASNQPQHF	TGTGCCAGCAGCGGACAGGCTAGCAATCAGCCCCAGCATTTT	TRBV7-9	TRBJ1-5	TRBD1	once
CASSLFGGAPDTQYF	TGTGCCAGCAGTTTATTCGGGGGAGCCCCCGATACGCAGTATTTT	TRBV28	TRBJ2-3	NA	NA
CASSIAVQDNTQYF	TGTGCCAGTAGTATTGCGGTACAGGACAATACGCAGTATTTT	TRBV19	TRBJ2-3	NA	NA
CASSFGRTNTGELFF	TGTGCCAGCAGCTTCGGAAGAACTAACACCGGGGAGCTGTTTTTT	TRBV5-8	TRBJ2-2	NA	NA
CASPGRGNTGELFF	TGTGCCAGCCCAGGCAGGGGTAACACCGGGGAGCTGTTTTTT	TRBV11-3	TRBJ2-2	NA	NA
CASRLETNYNEQFF	TGTGCCAGCAGGTTAGAGACGAACTACAATGAGCAGTTCTTC	TRBV28	TRBJ2-1	NA	NA
CASRVAGESGELFF	TGCGCCAGCAGGGTAGCGGGAGAGTCTGGGGAGCTGTTTTTT	TRBV10-1	TRBJ2-2	TRBD2	NA
CASSQRDGTDTQYF	TGTGCCAGCAGTCAGCGGGACGGCACAGATACGCAGTATTTT	TRBV6-5	TRBJ2-3	TRBD2	once
CASSWTGDLNEKLFF	TGTGCCAGCTCATGGACGGGTGACCTTAATGAAAAACTGTTTTTT	TRBV18	TRBJ1-4	NA	NA
CASSQVGGPRQKLFF	TGCGCCAGCAGCCAAGTGGGGGGCCCTCGGCAAAAACTGTTTTTT	TRBV4-1	TRBJ1-4	NA	NA
CASMILAEGPQETQYF	TGTGCCAGCATGATTCTAGCGGAGGGGCCCCAAGAGACCCAGTACTTC	TRBV28	TRBJ2-5	TRBD2	NA
CASSFIRAAGFLGEQYF	TGTGCCAGCAGTTTTATACGGGCGGCAGGTTTTCTCGGCGAGCAGTACTTC	TRBV28	TRBJ2-7	NA	few
CASSSKTGTGFSEAFF	TGTGCCAGCAGTTCTAAAACCGGGACAGGGTTCTCCGAAGCTTTCTTT	TRBV7-2	TRBJ1-1	TRBD1	NA
CASMVLAGGYNEQFF	TGTGCCAGCATGGTACTAGCGGGAGGGTACAATGAGCAGTTCTTC	TRBV27	TRBJ2-1	TRBD2	NA
CASGNNEKLFF	TGTGCCAGCGGTAATAATGAAAAACTGTTTTTT	TRBV9	TRBJ1-4	NA	NA
CASKGAAWETGNTIYF	TGTGCCAGCAAAGGGGCGGCCTGGGAAACTGGAAACACCATATATTTT	TRBV2	TRBJ1-3	NA	NA
CASSPGFERKNYEQYF	TGTGCCAGCTCACCTGGTTTCGAGCGGAAGAACTACGAGCAGTACTTC	TRBV18	TRBJ2-7	NA	NA
CASSLQYTQDGQNIQYF	TGTGCCAGCAGCCTCCAGTATACCCAGGACGGGCAAAACATTCAGTACTTC	TRBV4-2	TRBJ2-4	NA	NA
CAWSATGDQPQHF	TGTGCCTGGAGCGCGACAGGGGACCAGCCCCAGCATTTT	TRBV30	TRBJ1-5	TRBD1	few
CASSFGTQRLNEQFF	TGTGCCAGCAGCTTTGGGACCCAAAGGTTGAATGAGCAGTTCTTC	TRBV7-9	TRBJ2-1	NA	NA
CATKTSGGTGELFF	TGTGCCACCAAGACTAGCGGAGGGACCGGGGAGCTGTTTTTT	TRBV2	TRBJ2-2	TRBD2	few
CASSQLQGGVYEQYF	TGTGCCAGCTCCCAGTTGCAAGGGGGAGTGTACGAGCAGTACTTC	TRBV27	TRBJ2-7	NA	NA
CASKGQMNTGELFF	TGTGCCAGTAAAGGCCAGATGAACACCGGGGAGCTGTTTTTT	TRBV19	TRBJ2-2	NA	NA
CASSTGTSGGATQYF	TGTGCCAGCAGCACCGGGACTAGCGGGGGTGCGACTCAGTACTTC	TRBV2	TRBJ2-4	TRBD2	NA
CASSLTGRTQETQYF	TGCGCCAGCAGCTTGACCGGACGCACCCAAGAGACCCAGTACTTC	TRBV5-1	TRBJ2-5	NA	NA
CASSFLKRENGHNEQFF	TGTGCCAGCAGTTTCCTTAAGCGGGAGAACGGGCACAATGAGCAGTTCTTC	TRBV27	TRBJ2-1	TRBD2	NA
CASSSDLGQPTYGYTF	TGTGCCAGCAGTTCCGATCTTGGACAGCCTACCTATGGCTACACCTTC	TRBV28	TRBJ1-2	NA	few
CASRVSGSDAYEQYF	TGTGCCAGCAGGGTTAGCGGGTCGGATGCCTACGAGCAGTACTTC	TRBV7-6	TRBJ2-7	TRBD2	NA
CASSFASGSRVGELFF	TGTGCCAGCAGTTTCGCTAGCGGGAGTCGGGTCGGGGAGCTGTTTTTT	TRBV6-5	TRBJ2-2	TRBD2	once
CAVRDRGSSSTDTQYF	TGTGCCGTCCGAGACAGGGGGTCTTCTAGCACAGATACGCAGTATTTT	TRBV19	TRBJ2-3	TRBD1	NA
CASRRTGGGDYGYTF	TGTGCCAGCAGGAGGACAGGGGGAGGGGACTATGGCTACACCTTC	TRBV28	TRBJ1-2	TRBD1	NA
CASSVGTGPGNTIYF	TGTGCCAGCAGCGTTGGGACAGGCCCTGGAAACACCATATATTTT	TRBV7-9	TRBJ1-3	TRBD1	few
CASSDLGAYEQYF	TGTGCCAGCAGTGACTTAGGTGCCTACGAGCAGTACTTC	TRBV2	TRBJ2-7	NA	NA